This entry is about one T cell receptor (beta chain). Its antigen is unidentified. CDR3 length equals 14 residues. The V and J ends lost 5 bases and 2 bases respectively, with 10 bases between them. The V gene's germline CDR1 is SEHNR and CDR2 FQNEAQ (reference sequence). This sample is part of a study of beta chain features in type 1 diabetes. Study results and caveats: Cells with high TCR expression could be over-represented when cDNA is sequenced. Moderately but significantly shorter TCRB CDR3s were found in Type 1 diabetes patients in all four CD4+ subsets.

Expressed TCRB transcripts were sequenced after all isolated RNA was converted to cDNA. The protocol was immunoSEQ multiplex PCR, while the TCRdb copy is restricted to in-frame clones and leaves out a portion. Altogether around 250,000 clones are present, roughly 20% being singletons, with the ten largest covering more than 0.025%. The receptor comes from a woman in her thirties or forties with type 1 diabetes. The chain carries TRBV7-9 and TRBJ2-1; maybe TRBD2 (5 bases). Source material: naive CD4+ T cells from blood. CDR3 region: CASSLTGAYNEQFF. Written as DNA, the CDR3 is TGTGCCAGCAGCCTAACCGGGGCCTACAATGAGCAGTTCTTC.